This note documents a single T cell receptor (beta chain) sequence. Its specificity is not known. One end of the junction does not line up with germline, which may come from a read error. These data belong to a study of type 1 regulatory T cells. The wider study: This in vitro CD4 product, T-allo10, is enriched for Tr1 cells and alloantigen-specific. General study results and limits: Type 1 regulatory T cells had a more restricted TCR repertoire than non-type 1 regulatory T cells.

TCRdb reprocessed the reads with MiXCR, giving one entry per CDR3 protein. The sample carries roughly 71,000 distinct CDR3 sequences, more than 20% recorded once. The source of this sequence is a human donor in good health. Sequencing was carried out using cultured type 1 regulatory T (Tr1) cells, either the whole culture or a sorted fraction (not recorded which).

The CDR3 is CSANPPQLGSYEQYF. CDR3 in DNA: TGCAGCGCTAACCCCCCGCAGTTAGGCTCCTACGAGCAGTACTTC. This chain uses TRBV20-1 with TRBJ2-7; D is unclear. Per germline, CDR1 DFQATT and CDR2 SNEGSKA (reference sequence). The CDR3 is 15 residues long.